The clone carrying this TCR beta chain appeared a single time. The length of the CDR3 is 16 residues. CDR1 is SGHTA and CDR2 is FQGTGA in the germline V gene. With 5 bases clipped from V and 3 bases from J, the junction kept 9 bases outside the gene matches. The sample comes from a study of shared clonotypes between healthy human individuals. Only in-frame clones appear in the TCRdb table, and some are missing; sequencing was by immunoSEQ multiplex PCR. This table holds approximately 1.5 million clones, about 98.5% found once. Material for sequencing was naive CD4+ T cells sorted from blood. The subset: CD45RA+ positively selected. The TCR originated in a young man in good health. The chain carries TRBV7-3 and TRBJ2-1; 8 bases map to TRBD2. The CDR3 loop is CASSPLSGKSYNEQFF. CDR3 nucleotides: TGTGCCAGCAGCCCCCTTAGCGGGAAAAGCTACAATGAGCAGTTCTTC.